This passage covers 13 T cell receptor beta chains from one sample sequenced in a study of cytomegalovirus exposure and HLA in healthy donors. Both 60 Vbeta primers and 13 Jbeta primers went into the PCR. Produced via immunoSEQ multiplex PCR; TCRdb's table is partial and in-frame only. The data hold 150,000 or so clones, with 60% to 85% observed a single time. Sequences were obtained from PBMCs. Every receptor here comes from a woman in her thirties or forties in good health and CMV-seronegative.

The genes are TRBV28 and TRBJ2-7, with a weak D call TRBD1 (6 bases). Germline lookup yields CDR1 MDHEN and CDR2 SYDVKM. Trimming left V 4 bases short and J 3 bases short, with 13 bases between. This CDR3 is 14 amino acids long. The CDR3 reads CASSSDSELYEQYF. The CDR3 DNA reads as TGTGCCAGCAGTTCGGACAGTGAACTCTACGAGCAGTACTTC.

CDR3 amino acids: CASSARGSGYTF. CDR3 DNA sequence: TGTGCCAGTAGTGCCAGGGGATCTGGCTACACCTTC. J is TRBJ1-2 and V is TRBV19; tentative D call: TRBD1 (6 bases). This CDR3 region has 12 residues. Germline-derived CDR1 and CDR2 are LNHDA and SQIVND (reference sequence). The V end was cut by 5 bases, the J end by 7 bases, with 11 bases between.

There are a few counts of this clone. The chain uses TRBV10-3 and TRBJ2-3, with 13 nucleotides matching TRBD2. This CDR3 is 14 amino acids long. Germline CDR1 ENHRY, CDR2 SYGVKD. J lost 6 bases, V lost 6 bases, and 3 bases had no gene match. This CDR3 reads CAIRGLAGADTQYF. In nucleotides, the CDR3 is TGTGCCATCAGAGGACTAGCGGGGGCGGATACGCAGTATTTT.

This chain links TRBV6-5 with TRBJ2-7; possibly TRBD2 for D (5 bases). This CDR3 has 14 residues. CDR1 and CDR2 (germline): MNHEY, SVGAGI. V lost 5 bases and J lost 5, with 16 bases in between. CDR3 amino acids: CASSPRGPRNEQYF. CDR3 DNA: TGTGCCAGCAGTCCCCGGGGTCCGCGGAACGAGCAGTACTTC.

The chain's CDR3 is CASSFGQGNSPLHF. The CDR3 DNA is TGTGCCAGCAGCTTCGGACAGGGAAATTCACCCCTCCACTTT. The chain links TRBV7-6 to TRBJ1-6; 8 bases are a match to TRBD1. The V gene's germline CDR1 is SGHVS and CDR2 FNYEAQ. Trimming cost V 3 bases and J 7 bases; bases outside gene matches: 2. This CDR3 spans 14 amino acids.

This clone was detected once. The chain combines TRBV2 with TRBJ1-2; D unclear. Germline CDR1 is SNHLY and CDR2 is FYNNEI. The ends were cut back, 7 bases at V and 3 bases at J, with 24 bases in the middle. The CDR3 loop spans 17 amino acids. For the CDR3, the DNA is TGTGCCAGCAATCTCCATCCGGGATCCCGAGGGCACTATGGCTACACCTTC. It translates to CASNLHPGSRGHYGYTF.

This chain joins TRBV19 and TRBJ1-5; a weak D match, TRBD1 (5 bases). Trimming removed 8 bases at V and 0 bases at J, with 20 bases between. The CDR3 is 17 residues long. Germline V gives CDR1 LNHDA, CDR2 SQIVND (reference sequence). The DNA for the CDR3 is TGTGCCAGTCAGAATTATGACAGTCTTAATAGCAATCAGCCCCAGCATTTT. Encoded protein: CASQNYDSLNSNQPQHF.

CDR3 region: CASRPTHRELDGYTF. CDR3 DNA sequence: TGTGCCAGCAGACCTACCCACAGGGAACTGGACGGCTACACCTTC. The chain employs TRBV27 and TRBJ1-2; D possibly corresponds to TRBD1 (6 bases). The germline gives CDR1 MNHEY, CDR2 SMNVEV (reference sequence). V shed 6 bases and J shed 8 bases, with 22 bases lying between them. This CDR3 has 15 residues.

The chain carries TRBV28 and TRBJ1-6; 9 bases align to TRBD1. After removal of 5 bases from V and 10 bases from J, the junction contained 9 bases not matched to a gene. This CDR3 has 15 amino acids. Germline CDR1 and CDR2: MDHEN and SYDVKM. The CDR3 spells CASSPTDRGRSPLHF. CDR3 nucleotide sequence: TGTGCCAGCAGTCCTACGGACAGGGGCCGATCACCCCTCCACTTT.

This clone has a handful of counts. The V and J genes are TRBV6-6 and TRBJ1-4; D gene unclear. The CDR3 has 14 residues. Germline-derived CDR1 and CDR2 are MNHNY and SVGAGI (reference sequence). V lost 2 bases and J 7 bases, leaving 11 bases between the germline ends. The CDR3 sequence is CASSYNGEGEKLFF. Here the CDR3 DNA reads TGTGCCAGCAGTTACAACGGAGAGGGTGAAAAACTGTTTTTT.

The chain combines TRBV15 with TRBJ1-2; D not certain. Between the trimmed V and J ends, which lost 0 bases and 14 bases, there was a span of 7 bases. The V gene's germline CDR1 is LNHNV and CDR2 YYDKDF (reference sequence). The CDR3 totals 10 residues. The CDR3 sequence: CATSRDCGTF. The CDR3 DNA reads TGTGCCACCAGCAGAGATTGCGGAACCTTC.

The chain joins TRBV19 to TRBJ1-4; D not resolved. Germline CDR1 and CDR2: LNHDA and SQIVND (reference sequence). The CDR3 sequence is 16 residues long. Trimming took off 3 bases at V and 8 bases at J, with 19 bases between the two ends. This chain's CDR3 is CASSMARWESEEKLFF. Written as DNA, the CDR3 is TGTGCCAGTAGTATGGCGCGATGGGAGTCAGAAGAAAAACTGTTTTTT. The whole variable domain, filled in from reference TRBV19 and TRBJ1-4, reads DGGITQSPKYLFRKEGQNVTLSCEQNLNHDAMYWYRQDPGQGLRLIYYSQIVNDFQKGDIAEGYSVSREKKESFPLTVTSAQKNPTAFYLCASSMARWESEEKLFFGSGTQLSVL.

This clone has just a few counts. CDR3 sequence (DNA): TGTGCCAGCAGAAGTAACACCGTATATCAGCCCCAGCATTTT. Amino acid sequence: CASRSNTVYQPQHF. This chain uses TRBV28 with TRBJ1-5; D unresolved. CDR1 is MDHEN, CDR2 SYDVKM, per germline. With 6 bases removed from V and 5 bases from J, the gap between germline ends came to 14 bases. The CDR3 covers 14 residues.